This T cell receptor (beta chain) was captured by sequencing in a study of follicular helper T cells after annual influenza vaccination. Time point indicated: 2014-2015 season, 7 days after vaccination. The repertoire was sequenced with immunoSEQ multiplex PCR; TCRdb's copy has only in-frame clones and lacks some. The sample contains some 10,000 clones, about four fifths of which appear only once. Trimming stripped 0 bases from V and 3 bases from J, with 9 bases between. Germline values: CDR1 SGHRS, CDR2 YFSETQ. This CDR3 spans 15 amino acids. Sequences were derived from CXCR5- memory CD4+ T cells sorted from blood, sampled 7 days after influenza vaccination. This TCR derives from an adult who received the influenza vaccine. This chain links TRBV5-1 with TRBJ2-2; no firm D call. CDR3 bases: TGCGCCAGCAGCTTGGCTAGATCCGACACCGGGGAGCTGTTTTTT. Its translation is CASSLARSDTGELFF. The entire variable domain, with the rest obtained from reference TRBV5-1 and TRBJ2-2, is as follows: KAGVTQTPRYLIKTRGQQVTLSCSPISGHRSVSWYQQTPGQGLQFLFEYFSETQRNKGNFPGRFSGRQFSNSRSEMNVSTLELGDSALYLCASSLARSDTGELFFGEGSRLTVL.